Listed here are 31 T cell receptor beta chains from one sample, sequenced in a study of CD8+ T cells in alopecia areata. TCR sequencing used cDNA made by reverse transcription of extracted RNA. Data came from immunoSEQ multiplex PCR; TCRdb stores just in-frame clones and leaves some out. The sample lists roughly 140,000 clones, less than 65% occurring once. This specimen consisted of CD8+ T cells sorted from blood, obtained at week 0. These receptors were collected from a human donor with alopecia areata.

CDR3 protein: CASSRGDTYTF. CDR3 DNA sequence: TGTGCCAGCAGTCGGGGGGACACCTACACCTTC. The chain employs TRBV25-1 and TRBJ1-2; a weak D match, TRBD1 (6 bases). V lost 5 bases, J lost 10 bases, and 11 bases lay in between. In germline, CDR1 is MGHDK, CDR2 SYGVNS. The CDR3 sequence is 11 residues long.

The chain couples TRBV30 to TRBJ2-3; D is unresolved. The CDR3 has 14 residues. Germline CDR1 reads GTSNPN; CDR2 reads SVGIG (reference sequence). V was shortened by 1 base and J by 2 bases, with 10 bases between the two germline ends. This chain's CDR3 is CAWSGSSATDTQYF. CDR3 nucleotide sequence: TGTGCCTGGAGTGGATCTAGTGCCACAGATACGCAGTATTTT.

The chain employs TRBV2 and TRBJ1-5; D gene ambiguous. The V end was cut by 6 bases, the J end by 7 bases, with 10 bases between. The CDR3 spans 12 residues. In germline, CDR1 is SNHLY, CDR2 FYNNEI. The CDR3 loop reads CASSLRGQPQHF. CDR3 nucleotides: TGTGCCAGCAGCCTTCGTGGACAGCCCCAGCATTTT.

This chain uses TRBV9 with TRBJ2-5; possible D gene TRBD2, 5 bases. The DNA end favors TRBJ2-7, so the J call may be wrong. CDR1 and CDR2 (germline): SGDLS, YYNGEE. This CDR3 is 15 amino acids long. Here the CDR3 reads CASSVGDYNRYEQYF. The CDR3 DNA sequence: TGTGCCAGCAGCGTAGGAGACTACAACCGCTACGAGCAGTACTTC.

This sequence joins TRBV9 and TRBJ2-1; 10 nucleotides match TRBD2. The CDR3 has 16 amino acids. The V and J ends lost 0 bases and 5 bases, in that order; junction bases with no gene match: 5. CDR1 SGDLS and CDR2 YYNGEE come from the germline V gene. The CDR3 is CASSVASGGPNNEQFF. For the CDR3, the DNA is TGTGCCAGCAGCGTAGCTAGCGGGGGACCCAACAATGAGCAGTTCTTC. Variable domain in full (rest from reference TRBV9 and TRBJ2-1): DSGVTQTPKHLITATGQRVTLRCSPRSGDLSVYWYQQSLDQGLQFLIQYYNGEERAKGNILERFSAQQFPDLHSELNLSSLELGDSALYFCASSVASGGPNNEQFFGPGTRLTVL.

This clone was picked up a small number of times. This chain joins TRBV19 and TRBJ2-1; D ambiguous. Trimming shortened V by 5 bases and J by 1 base, and 3 bases separated the two germline ends. The V gene's germline CDR1 is LNHDA and CDR2 SQIVND (reference sequence). CDR3 length equals 12 residues. The CDR3 DNA is TGTGCCAGTAGTGTATCCTACAATGAGCAGTTCTTC. As protein: CASSVSYNEQFF.

This clone was seen a single time. J is TRBJ2-1 and V is TRBV30, with TRBD2 matching 8 bases. CDR1 is GTSNPN, CDR2 SVGIG, per germline (reference sequence). The CDR3 sequence is 15 residues long. V trimming: 0 bases; J trimming: 9 bases; junction bases outside the gene matches: 10. The CDR3 here is CAWSVLSSGVVEQFF. CDR3 DNA sequence: TGTGCCTGGAGTGTACTGAGTAGCGGGGTTGTTGAGCAGTTCTTC.

This clone was observed a few times. The rearrangement uses TRBV30 and TRBJ1-1; D remains unclear. Germline CDR1 reads GTSNPN; CDR2 reads SVGIG (reference sequence). V lost 1 base to trimming and J lost 4 bases, with 7 bases between them. CDR3 length: 12 residues. CDR3 coding DNA: TGTGCCTGGAGTGCTATGGGCACTGAAGCTTTCTTT. Translation gives CAWSAMGTEAFF.

The chain employs TRBV11-2 and TRBJ1-3; D is possibly TRBD1 (5 bases). This CDR3 comprises 14 residues. Germline V gene sequence: CDR1 SGHAT, CDR2 FQNNGV. V was trimmed by 1 base and J by 6 bases, leaving 10 bases between them. CDR3 in DNA: TGTGCCAGCAGCTTAGGAGGGGTGCAAAACACCATATATTTT. It is translated as CASSLGGVQNTIYF.

This clone was counted once. This chain links TRBV7-2 with TRBJ2-7; unclear D gene. Trimming shortened V by 5 bases and J by 0 bases, and 14 bases separated the two germline ends. Germline V gives CDR1 SGHTA, CDR2 FQGNSA. The CDR3 has 15 amino acids. CDR3 amino acids: CASSLVHFSSYEQYF. CDR3 coding DNA: TGTGCCAGCAGCCTCGTTCACTTCAGCTCCTACGAGCAGTACTTC. The whole variable domain, filled in from reference TRBV7-2 and TRBJ2-7, reads GAGVSQSPSNKVTEKGKDVELRCDPISGHTALYWYRQSLGQGLEFLIYFQGNSAPDKSGLPSDRFSAERTGGSVSTLTIQRTQQEDSAVYLCASSLVHFSSYEQYFGPGTRLTVT.

The chain uses TRBV5-6 and TRBJ2-5; 10 nucleotides match TRBD1. The CDR3 has 16 amino acids. With 2 bases clipped from V and 5 bases from J, the junction kept 9 bases outside the gene matches. CDR1 and CDR2 from the germline V gene are SGHDT and YYEEEE. This chain's CDR3 is CASSFRDRGFVETQYF. Written as DNA, the CDR3 is TGTGCCAGCAGCTTCCGGGACAGGGGATTTGTGGAGACCCAGTACTTC.

The CDR3 reads CSVDGGRNTEAFF. The CDR3 region has the DNA TGCAGCGTTGATGGGGGTAGGAACACTGAAGCTTTCTTT. The genes are TRBV29-1 and TRBJ1-1; D is possibly TRBD1 (5 bases). This CDR3 is 13 amino acids long. V gave up 3 bases and J gave up 1 base, with 9 bases separating them. Germline CDR1 SQVTM, CDR2 ANQGSEA.

A few counts support this clone. The V call is TRBV6-4, the J call TRBJ2-3, with 8 bases fitting TRBD1. The junction had 5 bases not matched to a gene; V was cut back by 10 bases and J by 2 bases. The CDR3 loop spans 13 amino acids. Per germline, CDR1 MRHNA and CDR2 SNTAGT. The CDR3, as DNA: TGTGCCACGCAGACAGGGGCCACAGATACGCAGTATTTT. It is translated as CATQTGATDTQYF.

The table lists this clone with a few counts. This chain joins TRBV29-1 and TRBJ1-5; 7 positions agree with TRBD1. The CDR3 is 15 amino acids. After removal of 5 bases from V and 4 bases from J, the junction contained 11 bases not matched to a gene. CDR1 SQVTM and CDR2 ANQGSEA come from the germline V gene. As DNA, the CDR3 is TGCAGCGTTACACACCGGGACAGACTGAATCAGCCCCAGCATTTT. It yields the protein CSVTHRDRLNQPQHF.

This clone was found a few times. Distinct nucleotide sequences in the sample also encode this CDR3. The chain employs TRBV30 and TRBJ2-7; no clear D gene. The CDR3 is 12 amino acids. Germline values: CDR1 GTSNPN, CDR2 SVGIG (reference sequence). V was pared by 1 base and J by 2 bases, with 6 bases between. The CDR3 DNA reads TGTGCCTGGAGTGAAACAGCCTACGAGCAGTACTTC. Translated, it gives CAWSETAYEQYF.

The J gene is TRBJ1-1, the V gene TRBV30; D is uncertain. Germline V gene sequence: CDR1 GTSNPN, CDR2 SVGIG (reference sequence). The ends were cut back, 3 bases at V and 1 base at J, with 12 bases in the middle. The CDR3 has 14 residues. CDR3 in amino acids: CAWSDTMKNTEAFF. In nucleotides, the CDR3 is TGTGCCTGGAGCGATACTATGAAGAACACTGAAGCTTTCTTT. The variable domain in full, with the rest retrieved from reference TRBV30 and TRBJ1-1, is SQTIHQWPATLVQPVGSPLSLECTVEGTSNPNLYWYRQAAGRGLQLLFYSVGIGQISSEVPQNLSASRPQDRQFILSSKKLLLSDSGFYLCAWSDTMKNTEAFFGQGTRLTVV.

In DNA, the CDR3 is TGCAGCGTTGAAGGAGGGGCCCTGTACAATGAGCAGTTCTTC. Amino acid sequence: CSVEGGALYNEQFF. This sequence joins TRBV29-1 and TRBJ2-1; D may correspond to TRBD1 or TRBD2 (5 bases each). V was clipped by 1 base and J by 4 bases, with 11 bases between them. CDR3 length: 14 amino acids. Germline V lookup: CDR1 SQVTM, CDR2 ANQGSEA.

This chain links TRBV2 with TRBJ1-1; D is undetermined. This CDR3 has 13 amino acids. V was clipped by 0 bases and J by 1 base, with 3 bases between them. Germline CDR1 SNHLY, CDR2 FYNNEI. CDR3 DNA sequence: TGTGCCAGCAGTGAAGCGCCGAACACTGAAGCTTTCTTT. Its protein is CASSEAPNTEAFF.

This clone was seen more than once but under ten times. The chain links TRBV29-1 to TRBJ2-7; no reliable D call. Trimming took 0 bases from V and 6 from J, leaving 6 bases between them. Germline CDR1 SQVTM, CDR2 ANQGSEA. CDR3 length: 11 amino acids. The CDR3 DNA reads TGCAGCGTTGAAGATTCAGGCGAGCAGTACTTC. The encoded protein is CSVEDSGEQYF.

This chain connects TRBV29-1 to TRBJ1-2, with a weak D call TRBD1 (5 bases). V was clipped by 1 base and J by 6 bases, with 12 bases between them. The CDR3 contains 13 residues. Germline loops: CDR1 SQVTM, CDR2 ANQGSEA. The CDR3 reads CSVEGGVVNGYTF. The CDR3, as DNA: TGCAGCGTTGAAGGAGGGGTTGTAAATGGCTACACCTTC.

V gene TRBV7-9 combines with J gene TRBJ2-2; a possible D gene is TRBD1 (6 bases). This CDR3 has 16 residues. In germline, CDR1 is SEHNR, CDR2 FQNEAQ (reference sequence). Trimming removed 5 bases from V and 2 bases from J, with 15 bases in between. The CDR3 loop is CASSSLGQKNTGELFF. The CDR3 coding sequence is TGTGCCAGCAGCAGCCTAGGACAGAAAAACACCGGGGAGCTGTTTTTT.

The rearrangement joins TRBV4-3 to TRBJ2-1; possible D gene TRBD1, 5 bases. Trimming pared 0 bases from V and 5 bases from J, leaving 8 bases between. Per germline, CDR1 LGHNA and CDR2 YSLEER. This CDR3 contains 14 residues. CDR3 sequence (DNA): TGCGCCAGCAGCCAAGATAGCAGGGACAATGAGCAGTTCTTC. Encoded protein: CASSQDSRDNEQFF.

The chain combines TRBV29-1 with TRBJ1-2; a weak D match, TRBD1 (5 bases). V shed 5 bases and J shed 8 bases, with 9 bases lying between them. In germline, CDR1 is SQVTM, CDR2 ANQGSEA. The CDR3 extends over 10 amino acids. The CDR3, as DNA: TGCAGCGTTCAGGGTCGCGGCTACACCTTC. This translates into CSVQGRGYTF.

This sequence joins TRBV2 and TRBJ2-5; D may be TRBD2 (5 bases). CDR3 size: 13 residues. V was trimmed by 1 base and J by 2 bases, leaving 5 bases between them. Germline V lookup: CDR1 SNHLY, CDR2 FYNNEI. CDR3 nucleotides: TGTGCCAGCAGTGAAGGACTACAAGAGACCCAGTACTTC. Translating it yields CASSEGLQETQYF.

There are a few counts of this clone. The rearrangement uses TRBV29-1 and TRBJ2-7, with 11 nucleotides matching TRBD2. CDR1 and CDR2 (germline): SQVTM, ANQGSEA. This CDR3 has 15 residues. V shed 7 bases and J 0 bases; nucleotides not matched to a gene: 8. The CDR3 spells CSALQLAGASYEQYF. Here the CDR3 DNA reads TGCAGCGCACTGCAACTAGCGGGGGCCTCCTACGAGCAGTACTTC.

The CDR3 DNA reads TGTGCCTGGAGTGGGGACAGAGCAACCGGGGAGCTGTTTTTT. Protein product: CAWSGDRATGELFF. V usage is TRBV30 and J usage is TRBJ2-2, with TRBD1 matching over 7 bases. The V segment lost 1 base and the J segment 5 bases; nucleotides outside the gene matches: 4. CDR3 length: 14 residues. Germline values: CDR1 GTSNPN, CDR2 SVGIG (reference sequence).

J is TRBJ2-1 and V is TRBV10-3; 9 bases agree with TRBD2. The CDR3 consists of 15 residues. The ends lost 0 bases at V and 4 bases at J; junction bases unmatched: 1. Germline lookup yields CDR1 ENHRY and CDR2 SYGVKD. The CDR3 coding sequence is TGTGCCATCAGTGAGTCTGCGGGGGGGTACAATGAGCAGTTCTTC. This codes for CAISESAGGYNEQFF.

CDR3 protein: CASSLDRGPSYEQYF. The CDR3 DNA reads TGCGCCAGCAGCCTCGACAGGGGACCTTCCTACGAGCAGTACTTC. The chain joins TRBV4-3 to TRBJ2-7, with TRBD1 identical over 8 bases. With 4 bases clipped from V and 1 base from J, the junction kept 6 bases outside the gene matches. Germline V CDR1 and CDR2: LGHNA, YSLEER. This CDR3 spans 15 amino acids.

This clone was seen only a few times. One end of the junction is discordant with germline, which a read error may explain. Additional DNA sequences in this sample encode the identical CDR3. V usage is TRBV7-2 and J usage is TRBJ1-2; no reliable D call. Germline assignment: CDR1 SGHTA and CDR2 FQGNSA. There are 13 residues in the CDR3. CDR3 region: CASSQSNSYGYTF. DNA for the CDR3: TGCGCCAGCAGCCAATCGAACAGCTATGGCTACACCTTC.

The chain uses TRBV7-9 and TRBJ2-3, with 8 bases aligning to TRBD1. Germline trimming cut 4 bases from V and 2 bases from J; bases unmatched to any gene: 8. The CDR3 consists of 16 residues. Germline V lookup: CDR1 SEHNR, CDR2 FQNEAQ (reference sequence). The CDR3 region has the DNA TGTGCCAGCAGCTCGGACCCGACAGGGGACACAGATACGCAGTATTTT. Translated, it gives CASSSDPTGDTDTQYF.

The chain recombines TRBV9 with TRBJ2-1; no clear D. The CDR3 sequence is 13 residues long. The ends were cut back, 0 bases at V and 5 bases at J, with 6 bases in the middle. The germline gives CDR1 SGDLS, CDR2 YYNGEE. This CDR3 reads CASSVALDNEQFF. In DNA form, the CDR3 reads TGTGCCAGCAGCGTAGCACTGGACAATGAGCAGTTCTTC.